These T cell receptor beta chains were read from a single sample in a study of blood T cell repertoires in COVID-19. Clones were sequenced by immunoSEQ multiplex PCR, and TCRdb holds only the in-frame ones, with some missing. Here the sample spans roughly 160,000 clones, 70% to 85% being singletons. The specimen was peripheral blood. Receptors originate from a man aged 80 or over with COVID-19, enrolled during active disease. CDR3s include the opening cysteine and the closing phenylalanine or tryptophan. Size is stated for part of the rows, as once, few or many counts, or as a class when the clone is expanded.

J: TRBJ1-1
V: TRBV19
size: .
CDR3: CASRWDTMNTEAFF

J: TRBJ2-1
V: TRBV11-3
size: .
CDR3: CASSSTPMAGGNEQFF

J: TRBJ2-3
V: TRBV7-3
size: .
CDR3: CASSLLAGAGVDTQYF

J: TRBJ2-2
V: TRBV27
size: medium-sized
CDR3: CASRRVAGELFF

J: TRBJ1-1
V: TRBV6-2/TRBV6-3
size: .
CDR3: CASSYGTAMNTEAFF

J: TRBJ1-6
V: TRBV5-6
size: .
CDR3: CASSLASSYNSPLHF

J: TRBJ1-4
V: TRBV3-1/TRBV3-2
size: few
CDR3: CASSRTGSSNEKLFF

J: TRBJ1-1
V: TRBV2
size: .
CDR3: CASNQGENTEAFF

J: TRBJ1-1
V: TRBV9
size: .
CDR3: CASSVVTGRNTEAFF

J: TRBJ2-7
V: TRBV11-2
size: .
CDR3: CASRRPGQGTGEQYF

J: TRBJ1-3
V: TRBV5-4
size: few
CDR3: CASSPGTGATGNTIYF

J: TRBJ1-5
V: TRBV19
size: .
CDR3: CASSIRGDYSNQPQHF

J: TRBJ1-4
V: TRBV19
size: .
CDR3: CASSIVREKLFF

J: TRBJ1-3
V: TRBV20-1
size: few
CDR3: CSASAGSGNTIYF

J: TRBJ1-1
V: TRBV7-8
size: .
CDR3: CASSTQPGANTEAFF

J: TRBJ2-1
V: TRBV7-3
size: .
CDR3: CASSRSGVSYNEQFF